This TCR beta chain was sequenced during a study of PD-1 and CTLA-4 blockade in melanoma. Here immunoSEQ multiplex PCR was the method, and the copy in TCRdb shows in-frame clones only, minus some. The profile covers about 21,000 clones, with about 91% appearing a single time and about 7.2% taken by the ten largest. V was shortened by 4 bases and J by 3 bases, with 9 bases between the two germline ends. The CDR3 length is 12 residues. Per germline, CDR1 SQVTM and CDR2 ANQGSEA. This clone was detected only once. The chain uses TRBV29-1 and TRBJ1-1, with D perhaps matching TRBD1 (5 bases). The sequences come from CD8+ T cells from peripheral blood, collected before anti-PD-1 treatment. This TCR came from a human donor with melanoma. CDR3 residues: CSVVGGDTEAFF. In DNA, the CDR3 is TGCAGCGTTGTCGGGGGGGACACTGAAGCTTTCTTT.